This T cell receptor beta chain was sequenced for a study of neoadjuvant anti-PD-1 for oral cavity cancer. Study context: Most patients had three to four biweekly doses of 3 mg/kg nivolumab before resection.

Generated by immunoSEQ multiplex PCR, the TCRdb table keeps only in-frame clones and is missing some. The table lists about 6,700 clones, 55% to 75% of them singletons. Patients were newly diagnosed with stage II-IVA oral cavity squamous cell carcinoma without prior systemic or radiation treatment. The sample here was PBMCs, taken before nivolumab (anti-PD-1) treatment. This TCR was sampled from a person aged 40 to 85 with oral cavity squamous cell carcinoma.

CDR3 protein: CASSQVPATEAFF. CDR3 sequence (DNA): TGTGCCAGCAGCCAAGTCCCGGCCACTGAAGCTTTCTTT. The chain joins TRBV28 to TRBJ1-1; D gene uncertain. The CDR3 extends over 13 amino acids. V was pared by 6 bases and J by 4 bases, with 12 bases between. Germline loops: CDR1 MDHEN, CDR2 SYDVKM.